The 7 T cell receptor beta chains below all came from one sample that was sequenced in a study of cytomegalovirus exposure and HLA in healthy donors. PCR involved 60 Vbeta and 13 Jbeta primers. Libraries were prepared by immunoSEQ multiplex PCR; TCRdb keeps only in-frame clonotypes and omits some of them. The table has fewer than 250,000 clones, about four fifths seen once. Sequencing used PBMCs. These receptors were collected from a man aged 40-55 years in good health and CMV-seropositive.

This clone was seen a handful of times. The chain couples TRBV27 to TRBJ1-6; TRBD1 aligns across 8 bases. CDR1 is MNHEY and CDR2 is SMNVEV in the germline V gene (reference sequence). Trimming cost V 5 bases and J 3 bases; bases outside gene matches: 3. The CDR3 is made up of 15 amino acids. The DNA for the CDR3 is TGTGCCAGCAGTCGTGGGACAGGCTATAATTCACCCCTCCACTTT. It codes for CASSRGTGYNSPLHF.

The V and J genes are TRBV4-2 and TRBJ2-2; TRBD2 agrees at 11 bases. This CDR3 region has 16 residues. CDR1 and CDR2 from the germline V gene are LGHNA and YNFKEQ. The V segment lost 4 bases and the J segment 3 bases; nucleotides outside the gene matches: 4. The CDR3 spells CASSPPGLADTGELFF. In DNA form, the CDR3 reads TGTGCCAGCAGCCCACCGGGACTAGCGGACACCGGGGAGCTGTTTTTT.

The DNA of the CDR3 is TGTGCCAGCAGCTTGTGGCGGGGGATCGGCACTGAAGCTTTCTTT. As protein: CASSLWRGIGTEAFF. The J gene is TRBJ1-1, the V gene TRBV5-5; D perhaps matches TRBD1 (5 bases). This CDR3 contains 15 residues. Trimming left V 1 base short and J 4 bases short, with 14 bases between. Germline values: CDR1 SGHKS, CDR2 YYEKEE (reference sequence).

This chain connects TRBV4-1 to TRBJ2-3; 12 positions match TRBD2. The CDR3 covers 15 residues. The V and J ends lost 5 bases and 4 bases, in that order; junction bases with no gene match: 4. Germline V gives CDR1 MGHRA, CDR2 YSYEKL. In DNA, the CDR3 is TGCGCCAGCAGCGGCGGACTAGCGGGATCAGATACGCAGTATTTT. This codes for CASSGGLAGSDTQYF.

This sequence joins TRBV7-2 and TRBJ1-2; 7 bases line up with TRBD1. Germline V gene lookup returns CDR1 SGHTA and CDR2 FQGNSA. This CDR3 comprises 16 residues. Trimming at V came to 5 bases and at J to 4 bases, leaving 13 bases not matched to a gene. CDR3 DNA: TGTGCCAGCAGCCTAGGGACAGCCTCAACGGCCTATGGCTACACCTTC. Its protein product is CASSLGTASTAYGYTF.

The chain joins TRBV4-1 to TRBJ2-3, with 9 bases lining up with TRBD1. Germline assignment: CDR1 MGHRA and CDR2 YSYEKL. V dropped 1 base and J dropped 5; count of bases not matched to a gene: 10. The CDR3 totals 17 residues. The CDR3 spells CASSQVDRGGIGDTQYF. DNA of the CDR3: TGCGCCAGCAGCCAAGTGGACAGGGGCGGGATAGGAGATACGCAGTATTTT.

The gene calls are TRBV5-4 and TRBJ2-7; 8 bases agree with TRBD2. CDR1 and CDR2 (germline): SGHNT, YYREEE (reference sequence). The CDR3 totals 17 residues. The ends lost 4 bases at V and 0 bases at J; junction bases unmatched: 12. CDR3 nucleotide sequence: TGTGCCAGCAGCACGGCGGGGCTAGCGGGCTTCTCCTACGAGCAGTACTTC. It codes for CASSTAGLAGFSYEQYF.